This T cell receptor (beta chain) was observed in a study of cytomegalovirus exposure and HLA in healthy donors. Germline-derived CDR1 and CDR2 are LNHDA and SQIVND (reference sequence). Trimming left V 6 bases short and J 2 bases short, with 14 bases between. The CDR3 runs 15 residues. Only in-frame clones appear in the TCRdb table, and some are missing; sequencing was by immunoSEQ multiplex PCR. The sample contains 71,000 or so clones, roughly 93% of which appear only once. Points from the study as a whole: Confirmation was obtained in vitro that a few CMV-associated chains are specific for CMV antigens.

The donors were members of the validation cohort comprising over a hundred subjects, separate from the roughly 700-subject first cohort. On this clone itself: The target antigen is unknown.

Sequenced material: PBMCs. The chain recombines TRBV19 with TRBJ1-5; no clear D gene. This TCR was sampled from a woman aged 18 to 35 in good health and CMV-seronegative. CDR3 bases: TGTGCCAGTAGCTCGGTGGTGAGGGGCAATCAGCCCCAGCATTTT. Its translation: CASSSVVRGNQPQHF. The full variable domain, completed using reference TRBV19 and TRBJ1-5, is DGGITQSPKYLFRKEGQNVTLSCEQNLNHDAMYWYRQDPGQGLRLIYYSQIVNDFQKGDIAEGYSVSREKKESFPLTVTSAQKNPTAFYLCASSSVVRGNQPQHFGDGTRLSIL.